The source of this TCR beta chain is a study of identical twins. Concerning this clonotype itself: What it recognizes is unknown.

TCRdb independently ran MiXCR on the 5' RACE reads; one entry per CDR3 protein. The table lists roughly 350,000 distinct CDR3 sequences, over 9% of them singletons, with 6% to 9% in the top ten. Donors were all healthy Caucasians. CDR1 SGHKS and CDR2 YYEKEE come from the germline V gene (reference sequence). The J segment lost 5 bases and the V segment lost 0 bases, leaving 7 bases of the junction unmatched. This CDR3 spans 15 amino acids. Overall study findings and caveats: There was more out-of-frame TCR alpha sharing in monozygotic twins than models estimated. Beta clonotypes that were abundant in cord blood contained fewer insertions, a pattern absent from memory repertoires.

These same data were also listed under a study on yellow fever vaccine responses in identical twins.

The TCR was taken from a woman between 18 and 29 years old in good health. The chain employs TRBV5-5 and TRBJ1-2; 7 nucleotides align to TRBD1. The sequenced sample was CD8+ T cells sorted from blood. CDR3 nucleotide sequence: TGTGCCAGCAGCTTGGACAGGGGCCGATGGTATGGCTACACCTTC. This codes for CASSLDRGRWYGYTF. Using reference TRBV5-5 and TRBJ1-2 for the parts outside the CDR3, the full variable domain is DAGVTQSPTHLIKTRGQQVTLRCSPISGHKSVSWYQQVLGQGPQFIFQYYEKEERGRGNFPDRFSARQFPNYSSELNVNALLLGDSALYLCASSLDRGRWYGYTFGSGTRLTVV.